This entry lists 5 T cell receptor beta chains sequenced from one sample in a study of hypomethylating agent response in myelodysplastic syndrome. Libraries were prepared by immunoSEQ multiplex PCR; TCRdb keeps only in-frame clonotypes and omits some of them. The sample has thousands of clones; more than 85% are singletons. Here the sequenced sample was bone marrow, taken before or after starting hypomethylating agent treatment for myelodysplastic syndrome (not recorded which). These receptors all stem from a human donor with myelodysplastic syndrome.

The V gene is TRBV29-1, the J gene TRBJ2-2, with D unclear. V gave up 8 bases and J gave up 6 bases, with 13 bases separating them. Looked up from germline, CDR1 is SQVTM and CDR2 is ANQGSEA. The CDR3 extends over 12 amino acids. The CDR3 nucleotides are TGCAGCTTTCTTGATTTCGCCGGGGAGCTGTTTTTT. Residues: CSFLDFAGELFF.

In its sample, this clone was seen once. The chain carries TRBV14 and TRBJ1-5, with unresolved D. This CDR3 has 13 amino acids. Germline CDR1 and CDR2: SGHDN and FVKESK. Trimming took 5 bases from V and 7 from J, leaving 12 bases between them. Here the CDR3 DNA reads TGTGCCAGCAGCTCGGGGATCCTACAGCCCCAGCATTTT. Translating it yields CASSSGILQPQHF.

The genes are TRBV5-1 and TRBJ2-3; 7 nucleotides agree with TRBD1. This CDR3 contains 14 residues. J gave up 2 bases and V 4 bases, and 4 bases lay outside the gene matches. Looked up from germline, CDR1 is SGHRS and CDR2 is YFSETQ. The CDR3 is CASSPGQNTDTQYF. DNA for the CDR3: TGCGCCAGCAGCCCGGGACAGAACACAGATACGCAGTATTTT.

This chain links TRBV5-6 with TRBJ1-2; 9 nucleotides line up with TRBD1. Germline-derived CDR1 and CDR2 are SGHDT and YYEEEE. Trimming at V came to 4 bases and at J to 2 bases, leaving 3 bases not matched to a gene. CDR3 length equals 14 residues. CDR3 coding DNA: TGTGCCAGCAGCCCCGGACAGGGGAACTATGGCTACACCTTC. Its protein product is CASSPGQGNYGYTF.

V usage is TRBV6-5 and J usage is TRBJ1-2; D may be TRBD1 (6 bases). The CDR3 loop spans 15 amino acids. In germline, CDR1 is MNHEY, CDR2 SVGAGI. Trimming pared 5 bases from V and 2 bases from J, leaving 15 bases between. The CDR3 DNA sequence: TGTGCCAGCAGTAAAATCCGAACAGGGAACTATGGCTACACCTTC. It specifies CASSKIRTGNYGYTF.